The 21 T cell receptor beta chains in this list originate from one sample, sequenced in a study of blood T cell repertoires in COVID-19. Clones were sequenced by immunoSEQ multiplex PCR, and TCRdb holds only the in-frame ones, with some missing. The data hold about 350,000 clones, with about 90% observed a single time. Source material: PBMCs or T cells enriched from blood (not recorded which). The source is a woman in her 30s who had been exposed to COVID-19.

V gene TRBV18 combines with J gene TRBJ1-3; 9 bases are shared with TRBD1. CDR1 and CDR2 (germline): KGHSH, LQKENI. Trimming removed 3 bases from V and 5 bases from J; junction bases left unmatched: 5. The CDR3 is made up of 15 amino acids. Written as DNA, the CDR3 is TGTGCCAGCTCACCCACAGGGGGCGTCAGAAACACCATATATTTT. Translating gives CASSPTGGVRNTIYF.

This clone was detected only once. This chain connects TRBV18 to TRBJ2-6; possibly TRBD2 for D (5 bases). Germline CDR1 and CDR2: KGHSH and LQKENI. The CDR3 extends over 16 amino acids. Between the trimmed V and J ends, which lost 3 bases and 4 bases, there was a span of 13 bases. The CDR3 sequence is CASSPPTSGGANVLTF. In DNA form, the CDR3 reads TGTGCCAGCTCACCTCCTACTTCGGGGGGGGCCAACGTCCTGACTTTC.

As for this clone: The same CDR3 also results from other DNA sequences found in this sample. J is TRBJ2-7 and V is TRBV18; 9 bases match TRBD2. The CDR3 extends over 14 amino acids. Germline V gives CDR1 KGHSH, CDR2 LQKENI. The V and J ends lost 0 bases and 4 bases, in that order; junction bases with no gene match: 1. CDR3 loop: CASSPPSGSYEQYF. CDR3 nucleotide sequence: TGTGCCAGCTCACCACCTAGCGGGAGTTACGAGCAGTACTTC.

The chain links TRBV7-9 to TRBJ2-1; a possible D gene is TRBD1 (6 bases). The CDR3 sequence is 15 residues long. Trimming cost V 6 bases and J 13 bases, with 25 bases left between them. Germline V gene data show CDR1 as SEHNR and CDR2 as FQNEAQ (reference sequence). The CDR3, as DNA: TGTGCCAGCAGAGGTGGGCAGGGGCCTGGAGTTACTCAGTTCTTC. Translation: CASRGGQGPGVTQFF.

The chain has TRBV5-1 and TRBJ1-2; 10 bases are a match to TRBD1. Germline CDR1 reads SGHRS; CDR2 reads YFSETQ. Trimming cost V 0 bases and J 7 bases; bases outside gene matches: 9. The CDR3 has 16 amino acids. CDR3 protein: CASSLGQGAVVGGYTF. The CDR3 nucleotides read TGCGCCAGCAGCTTGGGACAGGGGGCGGTCGTTGGTGGCTACACCTTC.

The chain is built from TRBV19 and TRBJ1-4; 7 bases align to TRBD1. CDR1 is LNHDA, CDR2 SQIVND, per germline (reference sequence). The CDR3 contains 13 residues. V shed 10 bases, J shed 7 bases, and the junction held 9 bases outside the gene matches. CDR3 residues: CATARQGGEKLFF. DNA of the CDR3: TGTGCCACCGCTCGACAGGGTGGTGAAAAACTGTTTTTT. The full variable domain, in which reference TRBV19 and TRBJ1-4 provide the parts outside the CDR3, is DGGITQSPKYLFRKEGQNVTLSCEQNLNHDAMYWYRQDPGQGLRLIYYSQIVNDFQKGDIAEGYSVSREKKESFPLTVTSAQKNPTAFYLCATARQGGEKLFFGSGTQLSVL.

The CDR3 spells CASSGTETYEQYF. The CDR3 nucleotides are TGTGCCAGTTCTGGGACAGAAACCTACGAGCAGTACTTC. The chain combines TRBV19 with TRBJ2-7; 7 bases are a match to TRBD1. The CDR3 totals 13 residues. Germline loops: CDR1 LNHDA, CDR2 SQIVND (reference sequence). The junction had 6 bases not matched to a gene; V was cut back by 8 bases and J by 2 bases. The full variable domain, rest sourced from reference TRBV19 and TRBJ2-7, is DGGITQSPKYLFRKEGQNVTLSCEQNLNHDAMYWYRQDPGQGLRLIYYSQIVNDFQKGDIAEGYSVSREKKESFPLTVTSAQKNPTAFYLCASSGTETYEQYFGPGTRLTVT.

The V gene is TRBV5-1, the J gene TRBJ2-1; TRBD1 matches at 7 bases. The CDR3 has 13 amino acids. Trimming took 4 bases from V and 8 from J; bases not matched to a gene: 6. The germline gives CDR1 SGHRS, CDR2 YFSETQ. Here the CDR3 DNA reads TGCGCCAGCAGCCCCGGACAGGCAGATGAGCAGTTCTTC. Its protein is CASSPGQADEQFF.

The chain joins TRBV7-9 to TRBJ2-2, with 8 bases aligning to TRBD2. The CDR3 is 18 residues long. J was trimmed by 6 bases and V by 5 bases; bases with no gene match: 17. Germline CDR1 reads SEHNR; CDR2 reads FQNEAQ (reference sequence). The CDR3 bases are TGTGCCAGCAGCCCACCCAGCGGGAGTAGTCGGCCCCCCGGGGAGCTGTTTTTT. This gives the protein CASSPPSGSSRPPGELFF.

The chain is built from TRBV5-1 and TRBJ1-4; TRBD1 might be the D (6 bases). Trimming took 0 bases from V and 5 from J, leaving 8 bases between them. CDR1 is SGHRS, CDR2 YFSETQ, per germline. This CDR3 has 14 amino acids. The CDR3 sequence: CASSLGDTNEKLFF. The DNA of the CDR3 is TGCGCCAGCAGCTTGGGGGACACAAATGAAAAACTGTTTTTT.

This chain joins TRBV12-3 or TRBV12-4 and TRBJ1-2; no reliable D call. Trimming took off 6 bases at V and 2 bases at J, with 7 bases between the two ends. This CDR3 has 12 amino acids. DNA of the CDR3: TGTGCCAGCAGAACTTTCAACTATGGCTACACCTTC. This gives the protein CASRTFNYGYTF.

This clone was seen once. This chain uses TRBV10-1 with TRBJ1-1; TRBD1 might be the D (6 bases). Germline CDR1 reads WNHNN; CDR2 reads SYGVQD (reference sequence). The CDR3 runs 15 residues. Trimming removed 9 bases from V and 3 bases from J, with 20 bases in between. CDR3 bases: TGCGCCAGAGGGGGTGAACCGGCCGGAGACACTGAAGCTTTCTTT. Protein sequence: CARGGEPAGDTEAFF.

The chain links TRBV7-9 to TRBJ1-1; a weak D match, TRBD1 (5 bases). V was clipped by 5 bases and J by 4 bases, with 14 bases between them. CDR3 length: 14 residues. Germline assignment: CDR1 SEHNR and CDR2 FQNEAQ (reference sequence). CDR3 region: CASSPEIRATEAFF. CDR3 coding DNA: TGTGCCAGCAGCCCAGAGATCAGGGCCACTGAAGCTTTCTTT.

This clone was recorded a few times. The V call is TRBV5-1, the J call TRBJ2-7; TRBD2 agrees at 10 bases. The CDR3 covers 16 residues. Germline lookup yields CDR1 SGHRS and CDR2 YFSETQ. The junction had 6 bases not matched to a gene; V was cut back by 1 base and J by 2 bases. This CDR3 reads CASSLQAGGVAYEQYF. The CDR3 nucleotides read TGCGCCAGCAGCTTGCAAGCGGGAGGGGTGGCCTACGAGCAGTACTTC. The whole variable domain, filled in from reference TRBV5-1 and TRBJ2-7, reads KAGVTQTPRYLIKTRGQQVTLSCSPISGHRSVSWYQQTPGQGLQFLFEYFSETQRNKGNFPGRFSGRQFSNSRSEMNVSTLELGDSALYLCASSLQAGGVAYEQYFGPGTRLTVT.

V and J are TRBV3-1 (or the pseudogene TRBV3-2) and TRBJ2-2; tentatively, D is TRBD1 (6 bases). There are 15 residues in the CDR3. V lost 10 bases and J 3 bases, leaving 18 bases between the germline ends. In germline, CDR1 is LGHDT, CDR2 YNNKEL (reference sequence). Here the CDR3 reads CATQTTDRYTGELFF. Here the CDR3 DNA reads TGTGCCACCCAAACCACGGACAGATACACCGGGGAGCTGTTTTTT.

The rearrangement joins TRBV6-5 to TRBJ2-7, with 7 bases that match TRBD1. The V segment lost 6 bases and the J segment 5 bases; nucleotides outside the gene matches: 13. The germline V gene has CDR1 MNHEY and CDR2 SVGAGI. CDR3 size: 15 residues. The CDR3 DNA is TGTGCCAGCAGCACCCCGACAGGGTTGTTGAACGAGCAGTACTTC. Translation gives CASSTPTGLLNEQYF.

This clone was detected only a few times. The V and J genes are TRBV11-2 and TRBJ2-7, with TRBD2 matching 12 bases. The V gene end was trimmed by 5 bases and the J gene end by 4 bases; junction bases not matched to a gene: 6. Germline CDR1 and CDR2: SGHAT and FQNNGV. The CDR3 has 15 amino acids. CDR3 region: CASSLTGTSGYEQYF. The CDR3 coding sequence is TGTGCCAGCAGCCTAACCGGGACTAGCGGGTACGAGCAGTACTTC.

The V call is TRBV28, the J call TRBJ2-5; D is undetermined. The germline V gene encodes CDR1 MDHEN and CDR2 SYDVKM. The CDR3 loop spans 16 amino acids. V shed 3 bases and J shed 3 bases, with 17 bases lying between them. CDR3 bases: TGTGCCAGCAGTTTCCCTCGGGTCTTTCAAGAAGAGACCCAGTACTTC. Translation gives CASSFPRVFQEETQYF.

This chain joins TRBV28 and TRBJ2-1; 7 bases agree with TRBD2. The germline V gene has CDR1 MDHEN and CDR2 SYDVKM. The ends lost 6 bases at V and 5 bases at J; junction bases unmatched: 10. The CDR3 totals 15 residues. CDR3 loop: CASRTTGLTDNEQFF. CDR3 coding DNA: TGTGCCAGCAGAACTACGGGACTAACCGACAATGAGCAGTTCTTC.

The gene calls are TRBV6-2 or TRBV6-3 and TRBJ2-7; D ambiguous. This CDR3 contains 16 residues. CDR1 is MNHEY and CDR2 is SVGEGT in the germline V gene. V was cut by 5 bases and J by 2 bases, with 19 bases left in between. Here the CDR3 reads CASSPLRGVGPYEQYF. The CDR3, as DNA: TGTGCCAGCAGTCCCCTCAGAGGCGTTGGCCCCTACGAGCAGTACTTC.

The gene calls are TRBV5-1 and TRBJ2-3; D unclear. V was trimmed by 0 bases and J by 3 bases, leaving 11 bases between them. CDR3 length equals 15 residues. CDR1 is SGHRS, CDR2 YFSETQ, per germline. CDR3 sequence reads: CASSLGGSRTDTQYF. Written as DNA, the CDR3 is TGCGCCAGCAGCTTGGGCGGATCTAGGACAGATACGCAGTATTTT. Together with reference TRBV5-1 and TRBJ2-3, the CDR3 gives the full variable domain: KAGVTQTPRYLIKTRGQQVTLSCSPISGHRSVSWYQQTPGQGLQFLFEYFSETQRNKGNFPGRFSGRQFSNSRSEMNVSTLELGDSALYLCASSLGGSRTDTQYFGPGTRLTVL.